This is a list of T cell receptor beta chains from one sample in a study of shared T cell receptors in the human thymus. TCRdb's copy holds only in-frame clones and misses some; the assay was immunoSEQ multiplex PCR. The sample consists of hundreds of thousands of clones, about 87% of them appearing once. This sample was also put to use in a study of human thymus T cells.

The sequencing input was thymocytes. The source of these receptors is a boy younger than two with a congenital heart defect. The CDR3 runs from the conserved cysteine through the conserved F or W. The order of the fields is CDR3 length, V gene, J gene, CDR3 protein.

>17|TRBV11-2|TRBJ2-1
CASSPTDRLPGSNEQFF
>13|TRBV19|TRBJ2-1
CASSIGGLNEQFF
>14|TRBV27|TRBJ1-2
CASHPQGYGYGYTF
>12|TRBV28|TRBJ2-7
CASSRDSYEQYF
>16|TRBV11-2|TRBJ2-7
CASSLVDTGYSYEQYF
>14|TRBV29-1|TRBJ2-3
CSVVLWSSTDTQYF
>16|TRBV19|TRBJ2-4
CASSGYPPGQGNIQYF
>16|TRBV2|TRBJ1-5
CASSEPDRDLNQPQHF
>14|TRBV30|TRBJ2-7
CAWSVVTSGYEQYF
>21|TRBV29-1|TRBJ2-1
CSVEDLLTDYGLAGSYNEQFF
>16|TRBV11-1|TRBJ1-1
CASSVDRGRGSTEAFF
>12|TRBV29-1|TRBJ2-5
CSVEEGLETQYF
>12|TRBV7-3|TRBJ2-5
CASSRLGETQYF
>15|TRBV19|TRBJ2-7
CASSIGQGRSYEQYF
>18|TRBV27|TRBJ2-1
CASSLSGIGLAGLREQFF
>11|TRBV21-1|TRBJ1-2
CASSPRGCDTF
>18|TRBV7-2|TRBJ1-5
CASSRTPRDRGLWQPQHF
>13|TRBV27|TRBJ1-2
CASSATGVDGYTF
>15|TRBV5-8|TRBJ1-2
CASSLMDSRFFGYTF
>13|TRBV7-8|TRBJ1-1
CASSPRGNTEAFF
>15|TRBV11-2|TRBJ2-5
CASSLGGGIRATQYF
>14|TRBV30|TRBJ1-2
CAWRGRGGNYGYTF
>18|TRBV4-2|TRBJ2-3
CASSQDLYLAVGTDTQYF
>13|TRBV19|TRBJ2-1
CASSITRGGEQFF
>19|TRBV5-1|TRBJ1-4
CASSVDPGTGLATNEKLFF
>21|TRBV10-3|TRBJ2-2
CAIRETGETTSGETNTGELFF
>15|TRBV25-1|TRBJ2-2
CASSDDRGWAGELFF
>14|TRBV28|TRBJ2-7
CASKGTGALYEQYF
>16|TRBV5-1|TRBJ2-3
CASSLENGAGGDTQYF
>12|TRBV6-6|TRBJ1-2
CASKRANYGYTF
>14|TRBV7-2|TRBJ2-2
CASRLAVNTGELFF
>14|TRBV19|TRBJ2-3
CASSVTGGADTQYF
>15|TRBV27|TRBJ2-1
CASSTPARRGNEQFF
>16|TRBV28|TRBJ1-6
CASKYSRGRYNSPLHF
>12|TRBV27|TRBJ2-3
CASRASTDTQYF
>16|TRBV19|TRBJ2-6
CASIPTRGAGANVLTF
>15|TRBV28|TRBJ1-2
CASSNPGQGFYGYTF
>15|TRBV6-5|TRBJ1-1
CASSYSQRGDTEAFF
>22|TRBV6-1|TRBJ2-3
CASSEARMGTGVSSLPTDTQYF
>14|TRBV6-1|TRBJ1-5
CASRRQGSNQPQHF
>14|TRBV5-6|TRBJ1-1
CASIGLQELPEAFF
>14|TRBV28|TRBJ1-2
CASSFSFSNYGYTF
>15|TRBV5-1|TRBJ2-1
CASSPTSSTKKEQFF
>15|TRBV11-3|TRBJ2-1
CASSLDPDHPGEQFF
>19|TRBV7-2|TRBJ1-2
CASSLEAYRGPLSNYGYTF
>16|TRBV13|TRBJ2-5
CASSLGGLAGGDTQYF
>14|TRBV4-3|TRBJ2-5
CASSVSGRRETQYF
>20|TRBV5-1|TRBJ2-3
CASSQLTGGEGPAGVGTQYF
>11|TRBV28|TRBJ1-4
CASSPDRELFF
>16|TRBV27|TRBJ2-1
CASSLSGTSEHNEQFF
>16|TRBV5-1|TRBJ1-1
CASSKGQGEEITEAFF
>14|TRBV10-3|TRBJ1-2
CAISVDSPDYGYTF
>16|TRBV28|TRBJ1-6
CASSFPHHRHNSPLHF
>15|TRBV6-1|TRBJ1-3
CASLLRQSSGNTIYF
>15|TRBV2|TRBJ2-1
CASSLTSGSEIEQFF
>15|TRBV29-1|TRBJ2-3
CSVARAERRTDTQYF
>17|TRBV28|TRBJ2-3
CASSGTRGPAGTDTQYF
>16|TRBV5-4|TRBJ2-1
CASSYAAVGSYNEQFF
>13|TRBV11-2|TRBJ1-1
CASSPPTLSEAFF
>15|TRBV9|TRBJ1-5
CASSRGQGAYQPQHF